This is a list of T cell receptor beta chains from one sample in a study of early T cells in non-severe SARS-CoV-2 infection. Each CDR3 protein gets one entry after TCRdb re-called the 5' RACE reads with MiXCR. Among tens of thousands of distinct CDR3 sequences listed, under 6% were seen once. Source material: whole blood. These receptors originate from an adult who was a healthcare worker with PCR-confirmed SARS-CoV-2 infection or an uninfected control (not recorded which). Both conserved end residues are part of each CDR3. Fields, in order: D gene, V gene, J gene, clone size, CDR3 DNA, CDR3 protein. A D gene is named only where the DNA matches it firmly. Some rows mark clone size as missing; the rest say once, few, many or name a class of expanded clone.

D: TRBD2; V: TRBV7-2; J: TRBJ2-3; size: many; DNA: TGTGCCAGCAGCCCCGGGGCTATAGCGGGAGGGCCGAGCACAGATACGCAGTATTTT; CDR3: CASSPGAIAGGPSTDTQYF
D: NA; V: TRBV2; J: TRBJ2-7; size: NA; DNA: TGTGCCAGCAGCAACCTCCTTACAGGTATTTACGAGCAGTACTTC; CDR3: CASSNLLTGIYEQYF
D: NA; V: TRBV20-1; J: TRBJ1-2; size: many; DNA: TGCAGTGCTAGGGACAGCAACTATGGCTACACCTTC; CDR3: CSARDSNYGYTF
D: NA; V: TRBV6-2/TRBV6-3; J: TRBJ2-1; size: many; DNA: TGTGCCAGCAGTTACTCCGGGCCCCAGCAGTTCTTC; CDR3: CASSYSGPQQFF
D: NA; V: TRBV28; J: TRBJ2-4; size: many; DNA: TGTGCCAGCAGTTTATTCGGGCAGACTCTAGCCAAAAACATTCAGTACTTC; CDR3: CASSLFGQTLAKNIQYF
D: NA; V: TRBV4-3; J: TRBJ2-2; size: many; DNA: TGCGCCAGCAGCCAAGAACTGGCCCTAGCTCCAGCAACCGGGGAGCTGTTTTTT; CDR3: CASSQELALAPATGELFF
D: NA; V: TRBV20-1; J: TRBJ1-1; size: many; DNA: TGCAGTGCTAGAGAGGGGGCTCGGGGTGAAGCTTTCTTT; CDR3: CSAREGARGEAFF
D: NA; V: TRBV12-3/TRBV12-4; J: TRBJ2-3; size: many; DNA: TGTGCCAGCAGTTTAGTTATTACTACTAGCACAGATACGCAGTATTTT; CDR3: CASSLVITTSTDTQYF
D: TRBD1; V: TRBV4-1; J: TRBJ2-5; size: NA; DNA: TGCGCCAGCAGCCACTCGTTCCGGGACAGGGGTCAGACCCAGTACTTC; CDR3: CASSHSFRDRGQTQYF
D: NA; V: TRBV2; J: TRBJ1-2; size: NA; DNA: TGTGCCAGCAGTGCGGAGGGATATGGCTACACCTTC; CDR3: CASSAEGYGYTF
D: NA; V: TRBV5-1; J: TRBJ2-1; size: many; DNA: TGCGCCAGCAGCACCCGGGGCCCGTACAATGAGCAGTTCTTC; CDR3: CASSTRGPYNEQFF
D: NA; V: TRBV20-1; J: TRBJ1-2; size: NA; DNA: TGCAGTGCTAGGTACAACTATGGCTACACCTTC; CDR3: CSARYNYGYTF
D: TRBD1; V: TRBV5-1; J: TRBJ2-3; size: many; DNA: TGCGCCAGCCGGACAGGGATGGATACAGATACGCAGTATTTT; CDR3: CASRTGMDTDTQYF
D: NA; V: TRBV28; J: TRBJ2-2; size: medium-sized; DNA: TGTGCCAGCAGTTTATTGGCAGGGAAGGCCGGGGAGCTGTTTTTT; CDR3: CASSLLAGKAGELFF
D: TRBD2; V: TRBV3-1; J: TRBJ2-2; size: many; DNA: TGTGCCAGCAGCCAAAGAGCGGGAGTTCTCACCGGGGAGCTGTTTTTT; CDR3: CASSQRAGVLTGELFF
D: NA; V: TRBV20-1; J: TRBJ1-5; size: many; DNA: TGCAGTGCCAGGGACATCAGCAATCAGCCCCAGCATTTT; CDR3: CSARDISNQPQHF
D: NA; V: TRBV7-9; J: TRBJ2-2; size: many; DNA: TGTGCCAGCAGCCTCGACATCACCGGGGAGCTGTTTTTT; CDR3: CASSLDITGELFF
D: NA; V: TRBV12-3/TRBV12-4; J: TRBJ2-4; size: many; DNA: TGTGCCAGCAGTTCTGGACAGTTAGGGGCCAAAAACATTCAGTACTTC; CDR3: CASSSGQLGAKNIQYF
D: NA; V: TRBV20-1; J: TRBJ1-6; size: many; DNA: TGCAGTGCTAGAGAGGTTATTAATTCACCCCTCCACTTT; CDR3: CSAREVINSPLHF
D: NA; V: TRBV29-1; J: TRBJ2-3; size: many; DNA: TGCAGCGTTGAAGCCGGGGGGCGCCCAGATACGCAGTATTTT; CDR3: CSVEAGGRPDTQYF
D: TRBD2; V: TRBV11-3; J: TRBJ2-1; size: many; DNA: TGTGCCAGCTGCTTAGCGGGAGGGCCAGGGAATGAGCAGTTCTTC; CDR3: CASCLAGGPGNEQFF
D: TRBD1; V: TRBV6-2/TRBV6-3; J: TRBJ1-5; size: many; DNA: TGTGCCAGCAACAGACAGGGACGCAATCAGCCCCAGCATTTT; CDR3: CASNRQGRNQPQHF
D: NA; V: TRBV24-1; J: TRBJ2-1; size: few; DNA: TGTGCCACCAGTAGGGAGGCGACCTACAATGAGCAGTTCTTC; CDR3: CATSREATYNEQFF
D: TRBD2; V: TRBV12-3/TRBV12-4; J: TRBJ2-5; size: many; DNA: TGTGCCAGCAGTTTAGTCGCGGGAGCGGAGACCCAGTACTTC; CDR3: CASSLVAGAETQYF
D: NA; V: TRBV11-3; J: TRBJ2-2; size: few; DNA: TGTGCCAGCAGCTTAGATCCTAGCTACACCGGGGAGCTGTTTTTT; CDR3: CASSLDPSYTGELFF
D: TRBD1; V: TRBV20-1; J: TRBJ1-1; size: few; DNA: TGCAGTGCCGCCGGGCAGGGGGACTCTGAAGCTTTCTTT; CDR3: CSAAGQGDSEAFF
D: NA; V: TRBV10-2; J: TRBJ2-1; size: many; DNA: TGCGCCAGCATAGGGGGGCAGGGCCCCTACAATGAGCAGTTCTTC; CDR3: CASIGGQGPYNEQFF
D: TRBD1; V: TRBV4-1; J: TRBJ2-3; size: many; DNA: TGCGCCAGCAGCCAAAGGGACAGGGGGGCAGATACGCAGTATTTT; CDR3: CASSQRDRGADTQYF
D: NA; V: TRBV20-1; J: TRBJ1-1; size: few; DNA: TGCAGTGCTAGAAATTTGCAGGGAACTGAAGCTTTCTTT; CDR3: CSARNLQGTEAFF
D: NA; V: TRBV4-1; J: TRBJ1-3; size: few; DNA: TGCGCCAGCAGCCCCAGTTTGGCATCCTCTGGAAACACCATATATTTT; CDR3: CASSPSLASSGNTIYF
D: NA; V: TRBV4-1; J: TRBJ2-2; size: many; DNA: TGCGCCAGCAGCCTCGGGCTCCTAGCCGGGAACACCGGGGAGCTGTTTTTT; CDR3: CASSLGLLAGNTGELFF
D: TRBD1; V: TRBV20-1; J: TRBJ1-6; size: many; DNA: TGCAGCGCTGGGGACAGGGATTCACCCCTCCACTTT; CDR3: CSAGDRDSPLHF
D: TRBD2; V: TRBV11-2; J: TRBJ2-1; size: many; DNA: TGTGCCAGCAGCCCGACGGGACTAGCGGGAGTAGCCAATGAGCAGTTCTTC; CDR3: CASSPTGLAGVANEQFF
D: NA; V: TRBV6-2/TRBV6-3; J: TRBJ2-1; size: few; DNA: TGTGCCAGCAGTTACTCGGGGCTAGGACGAATAACCGATGAGCAGTTCTTC; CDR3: CASSYSGLGRITDEQFF
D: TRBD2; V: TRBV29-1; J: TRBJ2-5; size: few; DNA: TGCAGCGTTTTTCCTCTTAGCGGGTACCAAGAGACCCAGTACTTC; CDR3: CSVFPLSGYQETQYF
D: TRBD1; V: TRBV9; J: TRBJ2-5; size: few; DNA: TGTGCCAGCAGCCCCCGTTTGGGACAGGCGCTTAGGGAGACCCAGTACTTC; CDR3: CASSPRLGQALRETQYF
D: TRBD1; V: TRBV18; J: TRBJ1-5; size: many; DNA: TGTGCCAGCTCACTCAAGACAGGGGTGAGCAATCAGCCCCAGCATTTT; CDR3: CASSLKTGVSNQPQHF
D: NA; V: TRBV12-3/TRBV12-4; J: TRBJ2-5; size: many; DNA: TGTGCCAGCATGGCCTGGAGTTGGGAGGAGACCCAGTACTTC; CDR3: CASMAWSWEETQYF
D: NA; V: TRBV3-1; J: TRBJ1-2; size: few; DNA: TGTGCCAGCAGCACCGCACAGGCCGGGAGCAACTATGGCTACACCTTC; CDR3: CASSTAQAGSNYGYTF
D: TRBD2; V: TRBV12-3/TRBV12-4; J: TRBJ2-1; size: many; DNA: TGTGCCAGCAGTCGCGTAGCGGGAGATTTCCAGCAGTTCTTC; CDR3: CASSRVAGDFQQFF
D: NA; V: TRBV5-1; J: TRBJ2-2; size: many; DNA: TGCGCCAGCAGCTTGGGTGTTACCGGGGAGCTGTTTTTT; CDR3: CASSLGVTGELFF
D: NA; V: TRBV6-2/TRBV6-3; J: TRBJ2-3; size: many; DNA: TGTGCCAGCAGTCCGACGTTGGCCTCAGATACGCAGTATTTT; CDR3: CASSPTLASDTQYF
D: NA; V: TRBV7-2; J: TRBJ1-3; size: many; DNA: TGTGCCAGCAACAGACGCTCTGGAAACACCATATATTTT; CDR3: CASNRRSGNTIYF
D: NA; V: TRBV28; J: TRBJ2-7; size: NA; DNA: TGTGCCAGCAGTTTATCACGACGAGCAACTTACTACGAGCAGTACTTC; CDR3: CASSLSRRATYYEQYF
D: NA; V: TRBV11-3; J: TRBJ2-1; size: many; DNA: TGTGCCAGCAGCTTAGTAGCGAGACTTCGCAATGAGCAGTTCTTC; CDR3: CASSLVARLRNEQFF
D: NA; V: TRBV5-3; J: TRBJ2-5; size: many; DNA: TGTGCCAGAAGCTTGGGGGATCGGCCTACCGCGGGCGGATTCGGGGAGACCCAGTACTTC; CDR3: CARSLGDRPTAGGFGETQYF
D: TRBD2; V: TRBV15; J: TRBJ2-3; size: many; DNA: TGTGCCACCAGCAGTGGACTAGCGGGAGGGAGGATCACAGATACGCAGTATTTT; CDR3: CATSSGLAGGRITDTQYF
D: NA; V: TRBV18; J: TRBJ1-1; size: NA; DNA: TGTGCCAGCTCACCCAGGGGCAGGGACACTGAAGCTTTCTTT; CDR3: CASSPRGRDTEAFF
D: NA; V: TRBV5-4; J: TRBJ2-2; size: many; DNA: TGTGCCAGCAGCACCGAAAGAACCGGGGAGCTGTTTTTT; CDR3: CASSTERTGELFF
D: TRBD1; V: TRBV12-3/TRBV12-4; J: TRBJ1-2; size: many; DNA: TGTGCCAGCAGTTTATCAGGGGACAGGGGATATGGCTACACCTTC; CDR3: CASSLSGDRGYGYTF
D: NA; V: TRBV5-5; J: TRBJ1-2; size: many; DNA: TGTGCCAGCAGCAGGAGCGTGGAATATGGCTACACCTTC; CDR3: CASSRSVEYGYTF
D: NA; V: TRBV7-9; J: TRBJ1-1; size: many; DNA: TGTGCCAGCAGCTGGGGTACAGCGAACACTGAAGCTTTCTTT; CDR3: CASSWGTANTEAFF
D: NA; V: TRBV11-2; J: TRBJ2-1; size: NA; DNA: TGTGCCAGCAGCTTACTGAAGGGGTTAACCTACAATGAGCAGTTCTTC; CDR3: CASSLLKGLTYNEQFF
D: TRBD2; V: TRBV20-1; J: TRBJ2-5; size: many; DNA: TGCAGCACACCACTAGCGGGAGATGAGACCCAGTACTTC; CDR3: CSTPLAGDETQYF